This T cell receptor (beta chain) was identified in a study of beta chain features in type 1 diabetes. Across the whole study: When patients were set against healthy donors, age, gender and cell yields were similar. The study, taken as a whole, reports: Significant though moderate, a shortening of TCRB CDR3s appeared in all four CD4+ subsets of Type 1 diabetes patients.

A remark on this clone: No antigen is known for it.

Germline loops: CDR1 MDHEN, CDR2 SYDVKM. V lost 3 bases and J lost 4, with 13 bases in between. The CDR3 loop spans 15 amino acids. What was sequenced were expressed TCRB transcripts, since all of the isolated RNA had been reverse transcribed. TCRdb keeps only in-frame clones here, not all; method: immunoSEQ multiplex PCR. This sample carries 130,000 or so clones, 7.5% to 9.5% of them seen once, and the ten largest clones take roughly 0.75%. The sequenced sample consisted of central memory CD4+ T cells from blood. The chain joins TRBV28 to TRBJ1-5; D might be TRBD1 (5 bases). This receptor was taken from a man aged 30 to 45 with type 1 diabetes. The CDR3 protein is CASSLGGLGNQPQHF. In nucleotides, the CDR3 is TGTGCCAGCAGTTTGGGGGGACTGGGAAATCAGCCCCAGCATTTT.